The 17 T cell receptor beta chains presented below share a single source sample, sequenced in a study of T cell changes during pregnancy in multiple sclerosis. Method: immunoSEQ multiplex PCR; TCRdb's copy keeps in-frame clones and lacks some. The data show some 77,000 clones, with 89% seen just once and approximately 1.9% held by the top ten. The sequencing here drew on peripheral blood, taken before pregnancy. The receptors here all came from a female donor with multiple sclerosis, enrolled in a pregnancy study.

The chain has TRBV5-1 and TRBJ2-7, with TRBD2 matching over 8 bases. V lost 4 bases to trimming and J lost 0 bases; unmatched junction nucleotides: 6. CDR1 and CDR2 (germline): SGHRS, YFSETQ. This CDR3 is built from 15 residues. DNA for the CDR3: TGCGCCAGCAGCCCGGGGGGGGGTCTCTCCTACGAGCAGTACTTC. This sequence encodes CASSPGGGLSYEQYF.

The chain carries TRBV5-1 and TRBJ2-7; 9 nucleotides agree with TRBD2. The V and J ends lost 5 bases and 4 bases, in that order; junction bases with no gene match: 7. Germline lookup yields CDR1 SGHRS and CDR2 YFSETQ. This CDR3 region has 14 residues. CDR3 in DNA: TGCGCCAGCAGTTATAGCGGGGGAACGTACGAGCAGTACTTC. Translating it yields CASSYSGGTYEQYF. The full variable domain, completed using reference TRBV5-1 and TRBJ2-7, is KAGVTQTPRYLIKTRGQQVTLSCSPISGHRSVSWYQQTPGQGLQFLFEYFSETQRNKGNFPGRFSGRQFSNSRSEMNVSTLELGDSALYLCASSYSGGTYEQYFGPGTRLTVT.

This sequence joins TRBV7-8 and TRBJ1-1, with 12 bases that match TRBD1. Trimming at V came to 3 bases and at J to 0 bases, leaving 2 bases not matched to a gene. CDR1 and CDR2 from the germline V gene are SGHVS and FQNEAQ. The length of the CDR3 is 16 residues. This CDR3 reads CASSFGTGGLNTEAFF. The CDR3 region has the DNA TGTGCCAGCAGCTTCGGGACAGGGGGCTTGAACACTGAAGCTTTCTTT. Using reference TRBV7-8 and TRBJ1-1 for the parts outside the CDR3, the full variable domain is GAGVSQSPRYKVAKRGQDVALRCDPISGHVSLFWYQQALGQGPEFLTYFQNEAQLDKSGLPSDRFFAERPEGSVSTLKIQRTQQEDSAVYLCASSFGTGGLNTEAFFGQGTRLTVV.

CDR3 sequence reads: CASSTTGTWDTEAFF. The DNA for the CDR3 is TGCGCCAGCAGCACCACCGGGACATGGGACACTGAAGCTTTCTTT. This chain connects TRBV5-1 to TRBJ1-1, with D possibly being TRBD1 (6 bases). Trimming pared 4 bases from V and 3 bases from J, leaving 16 bases between. CDR3 length: 15 residues. Germline CDR1 SGHRS, CDR2 YFSETQ.

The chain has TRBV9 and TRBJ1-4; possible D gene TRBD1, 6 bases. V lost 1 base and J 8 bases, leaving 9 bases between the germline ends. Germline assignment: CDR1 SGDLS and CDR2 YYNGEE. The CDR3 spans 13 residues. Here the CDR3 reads CASSVQGSEKLFF. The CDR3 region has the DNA TGTGCCAGCAGCGTACAGGGGAGCGAAAAACTGTTTTTT.

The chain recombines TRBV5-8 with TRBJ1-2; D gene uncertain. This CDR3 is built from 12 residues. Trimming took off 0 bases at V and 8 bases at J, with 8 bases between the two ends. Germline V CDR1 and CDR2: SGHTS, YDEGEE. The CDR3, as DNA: TGTGCCAGCAGCTTGGCGGGGATCGGCTACACCTTC. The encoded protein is CASSLAGIGYTF. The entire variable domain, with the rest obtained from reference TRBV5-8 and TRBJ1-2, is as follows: EAGVTQSPTHLIKTRGQQATLRCSPISGHTSVYWYQQALGLGLQFLLWYDEGEERNRGNFPPRFSGRQFPNYSSELNVNALELEDSALYLCASSLAGIGYTFGSGTRLTVV.

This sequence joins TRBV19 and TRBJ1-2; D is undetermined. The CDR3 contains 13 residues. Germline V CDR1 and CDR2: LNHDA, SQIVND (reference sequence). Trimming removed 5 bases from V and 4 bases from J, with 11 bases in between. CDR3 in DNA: TGTGCCAGTAGTCCTAGGCCCCTCTATGGCTACACCTTC. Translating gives CASSPRPLYGYTF.

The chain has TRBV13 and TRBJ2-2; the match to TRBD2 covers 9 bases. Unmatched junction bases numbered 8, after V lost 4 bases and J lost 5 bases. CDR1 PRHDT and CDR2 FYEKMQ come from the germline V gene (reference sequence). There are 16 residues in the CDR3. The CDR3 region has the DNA TGTGCCAGCAGCTACATGCGGGGGGGCCGGACCGGGGAGCTGTTTTTT. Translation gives CASSYMRGGRTGELFF.

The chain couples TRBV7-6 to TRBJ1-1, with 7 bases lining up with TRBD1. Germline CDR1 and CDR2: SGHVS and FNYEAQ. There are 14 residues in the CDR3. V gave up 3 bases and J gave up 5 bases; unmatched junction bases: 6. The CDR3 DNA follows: TGTGCCAGCAGCTTGGGACAGAGGGCTACTGAAGCTTTCTTT. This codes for CASSLGQRATEAFF.

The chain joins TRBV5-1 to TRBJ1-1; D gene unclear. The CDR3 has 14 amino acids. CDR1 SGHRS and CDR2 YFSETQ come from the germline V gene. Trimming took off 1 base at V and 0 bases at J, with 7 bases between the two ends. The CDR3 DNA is TGCGCCAGCAGCTTGACCTATATGAACACTGAAGCTTTCTTT. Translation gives CASSLTYMNTEAFF.

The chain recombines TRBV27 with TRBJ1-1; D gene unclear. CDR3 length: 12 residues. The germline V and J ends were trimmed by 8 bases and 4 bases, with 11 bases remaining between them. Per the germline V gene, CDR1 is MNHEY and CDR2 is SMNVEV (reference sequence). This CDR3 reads CASSREGTEAFF. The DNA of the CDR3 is TGTGCCAGCTCACGGGAGGGCACTGAAGCTTTCTTT.

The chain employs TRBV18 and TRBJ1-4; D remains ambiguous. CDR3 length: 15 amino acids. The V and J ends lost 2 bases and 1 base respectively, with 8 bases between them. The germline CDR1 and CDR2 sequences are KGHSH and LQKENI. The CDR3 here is CASSPWGVTNEKLFF. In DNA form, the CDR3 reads TGTGCCAGCTCACCATGGGGAGTAACTAATGAAAAACTGTTTTTT.

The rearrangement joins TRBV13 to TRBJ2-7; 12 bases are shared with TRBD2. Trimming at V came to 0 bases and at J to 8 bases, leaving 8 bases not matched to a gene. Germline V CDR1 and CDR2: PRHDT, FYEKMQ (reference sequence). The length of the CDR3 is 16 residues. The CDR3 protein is CASSLGLAGGHPKQYF. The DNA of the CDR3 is TGTGCCAGCAGCTTAGGGCTAGCGGGGGGGCATCCAAAGCAGTACTTC.

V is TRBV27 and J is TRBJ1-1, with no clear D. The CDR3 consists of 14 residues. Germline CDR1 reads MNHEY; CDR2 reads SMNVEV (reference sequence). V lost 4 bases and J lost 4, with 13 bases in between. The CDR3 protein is CASSSYSLTTEAFF. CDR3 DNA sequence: TGTGCCAGCAGTTCATACAGCCTAACCACTGAAGCTTTCTTT.

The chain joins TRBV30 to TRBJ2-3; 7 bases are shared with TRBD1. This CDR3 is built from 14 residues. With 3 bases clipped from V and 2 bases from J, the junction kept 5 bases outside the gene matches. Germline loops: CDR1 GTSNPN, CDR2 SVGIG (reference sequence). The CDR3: CAWSPGQSTDTQYF. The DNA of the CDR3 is TGTGCCTGGAGCCCGGGACAGTCCACAGATACGCAGTATTTT.

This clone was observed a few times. The CDR3: CASSLQGTGELFF. The CDR3 nucleotides are TGCGCCAGCAGCTTGCAGGGGACCGGGGAGCTGTTTTTT. The chain combines TRBV5-1 with TRBJ2-2; tentative D call: TRBD1 (6 bases). The CDR3 contains 13 residues. V was clipped by 1 base and J by 5 bases, with 6 bases between them. CDR1 and CDR2 (germline): SGHRS, YFSETQ.

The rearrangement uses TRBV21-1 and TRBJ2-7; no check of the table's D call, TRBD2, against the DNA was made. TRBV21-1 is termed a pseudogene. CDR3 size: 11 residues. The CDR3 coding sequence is TGTGCCAGCAGCCACCGGTGCGAGCAGTACTTC. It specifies CASSHRCEQYF.